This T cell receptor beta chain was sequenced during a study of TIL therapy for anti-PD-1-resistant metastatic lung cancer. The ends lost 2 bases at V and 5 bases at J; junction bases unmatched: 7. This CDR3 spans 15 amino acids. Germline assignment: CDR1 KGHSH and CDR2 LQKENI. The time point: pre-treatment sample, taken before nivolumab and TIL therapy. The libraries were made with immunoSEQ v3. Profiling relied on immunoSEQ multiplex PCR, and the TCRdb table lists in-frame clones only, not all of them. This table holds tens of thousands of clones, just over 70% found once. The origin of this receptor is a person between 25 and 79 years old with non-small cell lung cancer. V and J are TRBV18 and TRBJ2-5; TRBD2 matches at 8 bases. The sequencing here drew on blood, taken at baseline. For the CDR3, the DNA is TGTGCCAGCTCACCAGGCCCGGGACTAGAGGAGACCCAGTACTTC. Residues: CASSPGPGLEETQYF.